Shown below are 13 T cell receptor beta chains from a single sample sequenced in a study of T cells after yellow fever vaccination. TCRdb re-derived calls from the 5' RACE reads in MiXCR, one entry per CDR3 protein. In the table there are some 150,000 distinct CDR3 sequences, over 7% of which are singletons. The source material was CD8+ T cells sorted from PBMCs, sampled 45 days after the yellow fever booster vaccination. The receptors shown here come from a man aged 18 to 35 who received the YFV17D yellow fever vaccine.

This clonotype was counted many times. The CDR3 here is CASSIASLEPQHF. CDR3 nucleotides: TGTGCCAGCTCTATCGCATCCTTGGAGCCCCAGCATTTT. The chain recombines TRBV6-6 with TRBJ1-5; no reliable D call. This CDR3 contains 13 residues. Trimming removed 8 bases at V and 8 bases at J, with 16 bases between. The germline V gene has CDR1 MNHNY and CDR2 SVGAGI (reference sequence).

The rearrangement links TRBV24-1 to TRBJ2-2, with D possibly TRBD2 on 6 matching bases. This CDR3 is 16 amino acids long. Germline V gene data show CDR1 as KGHDR and CDR2 as SFDVKD. V lost 4 bases, J lost 7 bases, and 18 bases lay in between. The CDR3 region has the DNA TGTGCCACCAGTGACCCTCGACGGGGGACCCACGGGGAGCTGTTTTTT. Residues: CATSDPRRGTHGELFF.

V is TRBV4-3 and J is TRBJ2-7; D possibly corresponds to TRBD2 (5 bases). Trimming removed 4 bases at V and 5 bases at J, with 15 bases between. The CDR3 is 14 amino acids. The V gene's germline CDR1 is LGHNA and CDR2 YSLEER. The CDR3 protein is CASSPGTGYDEQYF. CDR3 DNA: TGCGCCAGCAGCCCGGGTACGGGGTACGACGAGCAGTACTTC.

The V gene is TRBV7-9, the J gene TRBJ2-1; 7 bases are shared with TRBD1. This CDR3 contains 13 residues. Trimming cost V 3 bases and J 7 bases; bases outside gene matches: 3. The germline V gene has CDR1 SEHNR and CDR2 FQNEAQ (reference sequence). CDR3 amino acids: CASSFNRGNEQFF. CDR3 coding DNA: TGTGCCAGCAGCTTCAACAGGGGTAATGAGCAGTTCTTC. Based on the CDR3 plus reference TRBV7-9 and TRBJ2-1, the full variable domain is DTGVSQNPRHKITKRGQNVTFRCDPISEHNRLYWYRQTLGQGPEFLTYFQNEAQLEKSRLLSDRFSAERPKGSFSTLEIQRTEQGDSAMYLCASSFNRGNEQFFGPGTRLTVL.

The chain recombines TRBV28 with TRBJ2-5; TRBD2 agrees at 13 bases. Germline V gene sequence: CDR1 MDHEN, CDR2 SYDVKM. Unmatched junction bases numbered 10, after V lost 4 bases and J lost 2 bases. The CDR3 is 18 residues long. CDR3 nucleotides: TGTGCCAGCAGTTCCACCCCGCCGGGACTAGCGGGGCAAGAGACCCAGTACTTC. Protein sequence: CASSSTPPGLAGQETQYF.

This clonotype was counted between two and nine times. Written as DNA, the CDR3 is TGCGCCAGCAGCTTGGCCGGACAGGGGCCCAGAGGGGGCACTGAAGCTTTCTTT. It is translated as CASSLAGQGPRGGTEAFF. The chain is built from TRBV5-1 and TRBJ1-1; 9 bases agree with TRBD1. The CDR3 spans 18 residues. J gave up 4 bases and V 0 bases, and 13 bases lay outside the gene matches. Germline V gene sequence: CDR1 SGHRS, CDR2 YFSETQ.

This clonotype was seen a handful of times. The chain couples TRBV6-4 to TRBJ2-1; 8 bases match TRBD2. The CDR3 spans 16 residues. Per germline, CDR1 MRHNA and CDR2 SNTAGT. J lost 2 bases, V lost 5 bases, and 8 bases had no gene match. For the CDR3, the DNA is TGTGCCAGCAGTCCTAAAGCGGGGGCCGCCTACAATGAGCAGTTCTTC. This codes for CASSPKAGAAYNEQFF.

This chain connects TRBV7-2 to TRBJ2-2, with D tentatively TRBD1 (6 bases). V lost 4 bases and J lost 4, with 19 bases in between. CDR3 length: 17 residues. Germline loops: CDR1 SGHTA, CDR2 FQGNSA. This chain's CDR3 is CASSSPRSGTLTGELFF. The CDR3 DNA reads TGTGCCAGCAGCTCTCCTAGGTCCGGGACACTCACCGGGGAGCTGTTTTTT. The whole variable domain, remainder taken from reference TRBV7-2 and TRBJ2-2, is GAGVSQSPSNKVTEKGKDVELRCDPISGHTALYWYRQSLGQGLEFLIYFQGNSAPDKSGLPSDRFSAERTGGSVSTLTIQRTQQEDSAVYLCASSSPRSGTLTGELFFGEGSRLTVL.

This clonotype was observed at least ten times. This chain joins TRBV7-6 and TRBJ1-5; the match to TRBD1 covers 12 bases. The J segment lost 7 bases and the V segment lost 4 bases, leaving 5 bases of the junction unmatched. The CDR3 has 15 residues. The germline V gene has CDR1 SGHVS and CDR2 FNYEAQ. In DNA, the CDR3 is TGTGCCAGCAGCTCCGGGACAGGGGGCGGGCAGCCCCAGCATTTT. Its protein product is CASSSGTGGGQPQHF.

The chain has TRBV4-1 and TRBJ2-2, with D possibly TRBD2 on 6 matching bases. Germline V gives CDR1 MGHRA, CDR2 YSYEKL. The CDR3 has 14 residues. Trimming pared 2 bases from V and 7 bases from J, leaving 11 bases between. CDR3 in DNA: TGCGCCAGCAGCCAATCCCACGGGGGCGGGGAGCTGTTTTTT. This sequence encodes CASSQSHGGGELFF.

The chain is built from TRBV6-2 or TRBV6-3 and TRBJ2-5; D call uncertain. V was clipped by 6 bases and J by 3 bases, with 11 bases between them. The germline gives CDR1 MNHEY, CDR2 SVGEGT. The CDR3 runs to 13 residues. CDR3 region: CASSPTSEETQYF. CDR3 in DNA: TGTGCCAGCAGCCCCACTTCTGAAGAGACCCAGTACTTC.

This clonotype was picked up a small number of times. The chain recombines TRBV7-9 with TRBJ1-1, with D uncertain. Trimming shortened V by 5 bases and J by 5 bases, and 15 bases separated the two germline ends. Germline V gives CDR1 SEHNR, CDR2 FQNEAQ (reference sequence). The CDR3 contains 14 residues. DNA for the CDR3: TGTGCCAGCAGCCTAAAGACCCCTGGGACTGAAGCTTTCTTT. This translates into CASSLKTPGTEAFF.

The chain couples TRBV6-1 to TRBJ2-2; 7 bases align to TRBD1. Germline values: CDR1 MNHNS, CDR2 SASEGT. Losses at the gene ends were 11 bases for V and 4 bases for J; bases not matched to a gene: 7. This CDR3 is built from 13 residues. This chain's CDR3 is CARGTDLTGELFF. CDR3 in DNA: TGTGCCCGTGGGACAGACCTCACCGGGGAGCTGTTTTTT.